The rows below give T cell receptor beta chains drawn from one sample of a study of blood T cell repertoires in COVID-19. This table comes from immunoSEQ multiplex PCR, and its TCRdb copy is limited to in-frame clones, with some not included. Among around 200,000 clones listed, about 86% were seen once. Input material: peripheral blood. These receptors were collected from a man between 60 and 75 years old who had recovered from COVID-19. CDR3s include the opening cysteine and the closing phenylalanine or tryptophan. The order of the fields is J gene, D gene, V gene, clone size, CDR3 protein, CDR3 DNA. The D gene is left open where the match is weak. Expanded clones are given a class, and other clones once, few, many or no size at all.

J gene: TRBJ2-7
D gene: TRBD1
V gene: TRBV5-6
clone size: -
CDR3 protein: CASSLIGQGPSYEQYF
CDR3 DNA: TGTGCCAGCAGCTTGATAGGACAGGGGCCCTCCTACGAGCAGTACTTC

J gene: TRBJ2-3
D gene: TRBD2
V gene: TRBV29-1
clone size: -
CDR3 protein: CSLRKRLAGGDTQYF
CDR3 DNA: TGCAGCCTACGAAAACGACTAGCGGGAGGAGATACGCAGTATTTT

J gene: TRBJ2-6
D gene: TRBD1
V gene: TRBV7-2
clone size: -
CDR3 protein: CASSYSLDRVFSGANVLTF
CDR3 DNA: TGTGCCAGCAGCTACTCCCTGGACAGGGTGTTCTCTGGGGCCAACGTCCTGACTTTC

J gene: TRBJ1-2
D gene: -
V gene: TRBV19
clone size: once
CDR3 protein: CASSPGSDYGYTF
CDR3 DNA: TGTGCCAGTAGCCCCGGGTCGGACTATGGCTACACCTTC

J gene: TRBJ1-1
D gene: -
V gene: TRBV2
clone size: few
CDR3 protein: CASRADSVPEAFF
CDR3 DNA: TGTGCCAGCAGGGCGGACTCTGTCCCTGAAGCTTTCTTT

J gene: TRBJ2-5
D gene: -
V gene: TRBV2
clone size: once
CDR3 protein: CASSPTPGQETQYF
CDR3 DNA: TGTGCCAGCAGTCCGACCCCCGGGCAAGAGACCCAGTACTTC

J gene: TRBJ1-2
D gene: -
V gene: TRBV29-1
clone size: -
CDR3 protein: CSVDEFGRSYTF
CDR3 DNA: TGCAGCGTTGATGAGTTTGGGAGAAGCTACACCTTC

J gene: TRBJ1-6
D gene: -
V gene: TRBV6-5
clone size: -
CDR3 protein: CASSYFAVPNSPLHF
CDR3 DNA: TGTGCCAGCAGTTATTTCGCGGTGCCAAATTCACCCCTCCACTTT

J gene: TRBJ1-5
D gene: -
V gene: TRBV2
clone size: -
CDR3 protein: CASSEQGSNQPQHF
CDR3 DNA: TGTGCCAGCAGTGAACAGGGTAGCAATCAGCCCCAGCATTTT

J gene: TRBJ2-5
D gene: TRBD1
V gene: TRBV2
clone size: -
CDR3 protein: CASSEGTGGEKETQYF
CDR3 DNA: TGTGCCAGCAGTGAAGGGACAGGGGGCGAGAAAGAGACCCAGTACTTC

J gene: TRBJ1-1
D gene: -
V gene: TRBV28
clone size: once
CDR3 protein: CASSFRTVGNTEAFF
CDR3 DNA: TGTGCCAGCAGTTTCAGGACAGTGGGTAATACTGAAGCTTTCTTT

J gene: TRBJ1-4
D gene: -
V gene: TRBV6-5
clone size: -
CDR3 protein: CASRRMGGLGEKLFF
CDR3 DNA: TGTGCCAGCAGGAGGATGGGGGGTTTGGGTGAAAAACTGTTTTTT

J gene: TRBJ1-2
D gene: TRBD1
V gene: TRBV6-5
clone size: -
CDR3 protein: CASRRTGAHYGYTF
CDR3 DNA: TGTGCCAGCAGAAGGACAGGGGCACACTATGGCTACACCTTC

J gene: TRBJ1-6
D gene: TRBD1
V gene: TRBV28
clone size: -
CDR3 protein: CASSSGQGARYNSPLHF
CDR3 DNA: TGTGCCAGCAGTTCCGGACAGGGGGCGCGGTATAATTCACCCCTCCACTTT

J gene: TRBJ2-3
D gene: -
V gene: TRBV27
clone size: -
CDR3 protein: CASSSWGDRTDTQYF
CDR3 DNA: TGTGCCAGCAGTTCCTGGGGGGACCGCACAGATACGCAGTATTTT

J gene: TRBJ1-3
D gene: -
V gene: TRBV29-1
clone size: -
CDR3 protein: CSGGTPGNTIYF
CDR3 DNA: TGCAGCGGGGGGACACCTGGAAACACCATATATTTT

J gene: TRBJ1-1
D gene: -
V gene: TRBV5-1
clone size: -
CDR3 protein: CASSQGQEGGRGEAFF
CDR3 DNA: TGCGCCAGCAGCCAAGGGCAGGAGGGAGGGAGAGGTGAAGCTTTCTTT

J gene: TRBJ2-1
D gene: -
V gene: TRBV10-1
clone size: -
CDR3 protein: CASSGASPDNEQFF
CDR3 DNA: TGCGCCAGCAGTGGGGCCTCTCCGGACAATGAGCAGTTCTTC

J gene: TRBJ2-3
D gene: TRBD1
V gene: TRBV19
clone size: -
CDR3 protein: CASSIVAQGRADTQYF
CDR3 DNA: TGTGCCAGTAGTATAGTAGCACAGGGGCGGGCAGATACGCAGTATTTT